This TCR beta chain is from a study of OX40 agonist ivuxolimab in advanced cancers. Whole-study context: Every 2 weeks, ivuxolimab was infused into the patients intravenously at between 0.01 and 10 mg/kg.

The study's findings and limits: Specificity for antigen went undetermined in the expanded peripheral T cells. Some nonresponders likewise displayed low normalized T-cell clonal expansion.

Assay: immunoSEQ multiplex PCR; the TCRdb copy retains only in-frame clones and omits some. This repertoire shows just under 85,000 clones, about four fifths found once; its top ten account for around 6.6%. Peripheral blood came from all dose cohorts at three timepoints. Between the trimmed V and J ends, which lost 11 bases and 3 bases, there was a span of 16 bases. The CDR3 sequence is 14 residues long. Germline V lookup: CDR1 ENHRY, CDR2 SYGVKD. This clone was picked up one time. What it binds is unknown. The sequence came from an adult with an advanced solid tumor such as melanoma, head and neck, liver or kidney cancer. Sequencing was performed on CD4+ or CD8+ T cells sorted from blood, taken in a trial of the OX40 agonist ivuxolimab. The V and J genes are TRBV10-3 and TRBJ2-2, with D tentatively TRBD1 (7 bases). The CDR3 DNA reads TGTGCCGTAGCCAGGGGGGCGGACACCGGGGAGCTGTTTTTT. Its translation: CAVARGADTGELFF.